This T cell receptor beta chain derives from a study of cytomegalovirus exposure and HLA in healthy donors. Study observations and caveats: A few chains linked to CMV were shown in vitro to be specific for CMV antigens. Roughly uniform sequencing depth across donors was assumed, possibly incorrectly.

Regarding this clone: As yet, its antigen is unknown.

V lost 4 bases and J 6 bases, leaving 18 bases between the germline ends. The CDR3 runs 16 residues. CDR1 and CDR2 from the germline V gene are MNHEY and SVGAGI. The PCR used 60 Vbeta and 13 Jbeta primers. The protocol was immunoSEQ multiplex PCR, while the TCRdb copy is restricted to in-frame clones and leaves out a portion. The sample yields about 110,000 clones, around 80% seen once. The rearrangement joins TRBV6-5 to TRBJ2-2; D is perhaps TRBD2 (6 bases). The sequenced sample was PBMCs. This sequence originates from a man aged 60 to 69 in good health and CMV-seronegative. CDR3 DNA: TGTGCCAGCAGTTCTTTACTAGCCGGGGCCCCCGGGGAGCTGTTTTTT. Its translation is CASSSLLAGAPGELFF.